This T cell receptor (beta chain) was observed in a study of blood T cell repertoires in COVID-19. The repertoire was sequenced with immunoSEQ multiplex PCR; TCRdb's copy has only in-frame clones and lacks some. Altogether about 200,000 clones are present, approximately 85% being singletons, with the ten largest covering about 2.4%. CDR3 length: 14 residues. Germline V gene data show CDR1 as SGHTA and CDR2 as FQGNSA. V was clipped by 5 bases and J by 6 bases, with 17 bases between them. This sequence was found in a woman in her seventies with COVID-19, enrolled during active disease. V usage is TRBV7-2 and J usage is TRBJ2-7; D is possibly TRBD2 (6 bases). Sequenced input: peripheral blood. CDR3 coding DNA: TGTGCCAGCAGCACCCGGGCGGGAACGGCCGAGCAGTACTTC. Its protein is CASSTRAGTAEQYF.